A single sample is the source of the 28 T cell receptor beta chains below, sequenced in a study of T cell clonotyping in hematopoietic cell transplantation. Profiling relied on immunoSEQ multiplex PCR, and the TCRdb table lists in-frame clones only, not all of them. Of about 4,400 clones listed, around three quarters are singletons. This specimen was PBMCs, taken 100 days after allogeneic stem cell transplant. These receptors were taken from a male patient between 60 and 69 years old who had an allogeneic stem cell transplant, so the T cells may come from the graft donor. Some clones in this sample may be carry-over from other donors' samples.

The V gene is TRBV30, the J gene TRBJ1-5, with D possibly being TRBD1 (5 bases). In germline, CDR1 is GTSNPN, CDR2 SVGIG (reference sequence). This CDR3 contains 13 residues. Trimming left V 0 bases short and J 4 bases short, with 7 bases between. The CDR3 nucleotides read TGTGCCTGGAGTGTGGGGCCGAATCAGCCCCAGCATTTT. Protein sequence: CAWSVGPNQPQHF.

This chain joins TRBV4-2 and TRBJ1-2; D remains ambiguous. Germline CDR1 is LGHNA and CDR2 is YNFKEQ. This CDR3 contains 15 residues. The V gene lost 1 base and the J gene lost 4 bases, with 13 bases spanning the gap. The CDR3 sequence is CASSQGRSEGYGYTF. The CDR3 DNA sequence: TGTGCCAGCAGCCAAGGACGCTCAGAGGGCTATGGCTACACCTTC.

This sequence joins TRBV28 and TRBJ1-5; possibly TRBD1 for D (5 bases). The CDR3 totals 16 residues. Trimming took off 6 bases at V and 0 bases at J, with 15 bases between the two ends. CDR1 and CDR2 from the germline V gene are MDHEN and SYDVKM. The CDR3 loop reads CASSPSGRDSNQPQHF. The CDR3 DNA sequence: TGTGCCAGCAGCCCCTCGGGGCGCGATAGCAATCAGCCCCAGCATTTT.

The CDR3 nucleotides are TGTGCCCGCGGGACTAGCCAATCCCCACCATACTACAATGAGCAGTTCTTC. It codes for CARGTSQSPPYYNEQFF. The gene calls are TRBV30 and TRBJ2-1; the match to TRBD2 covers 9 bases. Unmatched junction bases numbered 17, after V lost 8 bases and J lost 3 bases. The CDR3 runs 17 residues. Germline assignment: CDR1 GTSNPN and CDR2 SVGIG (reference sequence).

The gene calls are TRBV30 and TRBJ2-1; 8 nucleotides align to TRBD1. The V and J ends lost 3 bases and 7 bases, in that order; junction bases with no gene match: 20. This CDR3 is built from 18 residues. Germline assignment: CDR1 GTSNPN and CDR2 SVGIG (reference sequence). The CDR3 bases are TGTGCCTGGAGCAGGGGGCGGTTAGCGTCCGGGATCAAAAATGAGCAGTTCTTC. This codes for CAWSRGRLASGIKNEQFF.

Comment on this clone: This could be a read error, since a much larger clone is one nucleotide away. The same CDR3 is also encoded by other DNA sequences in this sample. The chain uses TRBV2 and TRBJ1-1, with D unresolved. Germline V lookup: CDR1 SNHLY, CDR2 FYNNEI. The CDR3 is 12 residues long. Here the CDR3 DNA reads TGTGCCAGCGACCGGCTGAACACTGAAGCTTTTTTT. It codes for CASDRLNTEAFF.

CDR3 sequence (DNA): TGTGCCAGCAGCTTAGCGGATGAAGCCCGGGAGACCCAGTACTTC. It specifies CASSLADEARETQYF. This chain links TRBV7-2 with TRBJ2-5; D not resolved. Trimming took 0 bases from V and 5 from J, leaving 13 bases between them. Per germline, CDR1 SGHTA and CDR2 FQGNSA. This CDR3 comprises 15 residues.

CDR3 DNA sequence: TGTGCCTGGAGTCCGGGCTTTCGGCAGGATGAGCAGTTCTTC. The encoded protein is CAWSPGFRQDEQFF. The V gene is TRBV30, the J gene TRBJ2-1, with no clear D. With 2 bases removed from V and 8 bases from J, the gap between germline ends came to 16 bases. Germline V CDR1 and CDR2: GTSNPN, SVGIG (reference sequence). The CDR3 consists of 14 residues.

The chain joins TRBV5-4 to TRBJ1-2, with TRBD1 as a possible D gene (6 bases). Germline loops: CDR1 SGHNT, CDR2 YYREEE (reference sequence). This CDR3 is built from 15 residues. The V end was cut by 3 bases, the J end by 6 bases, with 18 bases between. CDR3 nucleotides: TGTGCCAGCAGCTCCAGATCAGGGGTGTTGGATGGCTACACCTTC. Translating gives CASSSRSGVLDGYTF. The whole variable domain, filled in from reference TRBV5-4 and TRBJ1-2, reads ETGVTQSPTHLIKTRGQQVTLRCSSQSGHNTVSWYQQALGQGPQFIFQYYREEENGRGNFPPRFSGLQFPNYSSELNVNALELDDSALYLCASSSRSGVLDGYTFGSGTRLTVV.

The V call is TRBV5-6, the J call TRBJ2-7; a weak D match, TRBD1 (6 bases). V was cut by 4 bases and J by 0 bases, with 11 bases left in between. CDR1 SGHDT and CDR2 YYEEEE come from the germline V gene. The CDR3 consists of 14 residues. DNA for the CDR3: TGTGCCAGCAGCCAACAGGGCTTCTCCTACGAGCAGTACTTC. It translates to CASSQQGFSYEQYF.

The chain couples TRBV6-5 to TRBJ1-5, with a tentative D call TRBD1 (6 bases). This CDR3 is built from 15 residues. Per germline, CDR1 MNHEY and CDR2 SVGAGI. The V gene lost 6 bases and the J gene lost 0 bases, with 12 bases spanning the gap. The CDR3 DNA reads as TGTGCCAGCAGAATGGGGGGCAATAGCAATCAGCCCCAGCATTTT. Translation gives CASRMGGNSNQPQHF.

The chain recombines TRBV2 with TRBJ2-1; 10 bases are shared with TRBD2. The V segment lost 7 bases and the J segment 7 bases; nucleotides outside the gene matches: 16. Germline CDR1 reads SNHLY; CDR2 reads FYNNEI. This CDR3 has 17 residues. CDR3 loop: CASTPSRASGRGNEQFF. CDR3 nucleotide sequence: TGTGCCAGCACCCCCTCCCGGGCTAGCGGGAGAGGTAATGAGCAGTTCTTC. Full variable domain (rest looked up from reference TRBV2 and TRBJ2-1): EPEVTQTPSHQVTQMGQEVILRCVPISNHLYFYWYRQILGQKVEFLVSFYNNEISEKSEIFDDQFSVERPDGSNFTLKIRSTKLEDSAMYFCASTPSRASGRGNEQFFGPGTRLTVL.

In nucleotides, the CDR3 is TGTGCCACCTCCCCCGGGACGAACACTGAAGCTTTCTTT. Translation gives CATSPGTNTEAFF. The chain couples TRBV9 to TRBJ1-1, with D tentatively TRBD1 (5 bases). With 9 bases removed from V and 1 base from J, the gap between germline ends came to 13 bases. Germline V CDR1 and CDR2: SGDLS, YYNGEE. The CDR3 has 13 amino acids.

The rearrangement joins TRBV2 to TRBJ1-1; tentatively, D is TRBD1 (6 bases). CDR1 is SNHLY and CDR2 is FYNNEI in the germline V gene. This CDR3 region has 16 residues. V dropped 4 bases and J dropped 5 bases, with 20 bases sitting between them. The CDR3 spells CASSGWNTRGRTEAFF. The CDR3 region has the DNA TGTGCCAGCAGTGGATGGAATACCAGGGGACGGACTGAAGCTTTCTTT.

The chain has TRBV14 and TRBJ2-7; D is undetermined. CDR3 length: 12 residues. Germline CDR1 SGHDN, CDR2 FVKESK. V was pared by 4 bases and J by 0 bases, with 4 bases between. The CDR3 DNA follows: TGTGCCAGCAGCCCGAGCTCCTACGAGCAGTACTTC. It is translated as CASSPSSYEQYF.

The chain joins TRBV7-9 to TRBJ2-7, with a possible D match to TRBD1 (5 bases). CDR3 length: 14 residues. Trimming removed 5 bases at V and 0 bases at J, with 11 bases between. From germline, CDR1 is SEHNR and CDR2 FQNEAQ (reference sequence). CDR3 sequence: CASSGMTDSYEQYF. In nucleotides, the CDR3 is TGTGCCAGCAGCGGTATGACAGACTCCTACGAGCAGTACTTC.

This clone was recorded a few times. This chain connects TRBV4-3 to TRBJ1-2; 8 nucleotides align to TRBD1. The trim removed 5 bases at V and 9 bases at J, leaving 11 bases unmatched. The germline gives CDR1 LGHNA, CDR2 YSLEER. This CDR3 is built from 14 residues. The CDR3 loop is CASSSTTGASSYTF. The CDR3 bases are TGCGCCAGCAGCTCCACGACAGGGGCCTCAAGCTACACCTTC.

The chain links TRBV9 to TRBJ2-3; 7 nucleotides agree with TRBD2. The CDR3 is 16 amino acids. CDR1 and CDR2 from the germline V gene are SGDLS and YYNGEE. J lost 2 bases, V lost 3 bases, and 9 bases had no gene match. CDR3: CASSGLAVLPTDTQYF. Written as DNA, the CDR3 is TGTGCCAGCAGCGGTCTAGCGGTCCTGCCCACAGATACGCAGTATTTT.

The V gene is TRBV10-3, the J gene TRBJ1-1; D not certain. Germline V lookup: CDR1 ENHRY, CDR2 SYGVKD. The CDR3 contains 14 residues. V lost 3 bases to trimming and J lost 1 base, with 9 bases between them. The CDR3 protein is CAISEDNPNTEAFF. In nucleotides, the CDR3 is TGTGCCATCAGTGAAGACAACCCGAACACTGAAGCTTTCTTT.

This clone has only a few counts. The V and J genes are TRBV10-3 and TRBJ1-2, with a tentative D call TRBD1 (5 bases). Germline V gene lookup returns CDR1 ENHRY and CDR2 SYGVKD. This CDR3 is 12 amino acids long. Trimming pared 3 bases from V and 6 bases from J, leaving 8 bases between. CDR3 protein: CAISDPGDGYTF. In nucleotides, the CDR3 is TGTGCCATCAGTGATCCGGGGGATGGCTACACCTTC.

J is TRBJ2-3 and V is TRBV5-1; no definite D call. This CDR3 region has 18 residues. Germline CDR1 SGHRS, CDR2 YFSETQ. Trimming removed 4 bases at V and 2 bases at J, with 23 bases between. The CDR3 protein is CASSLQPITGPLTDTQYF. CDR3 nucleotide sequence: TGCGCCAGCAGCCTCCAACCAATAACCGGGCCCCTCACAGATACGCAGTATTTT.

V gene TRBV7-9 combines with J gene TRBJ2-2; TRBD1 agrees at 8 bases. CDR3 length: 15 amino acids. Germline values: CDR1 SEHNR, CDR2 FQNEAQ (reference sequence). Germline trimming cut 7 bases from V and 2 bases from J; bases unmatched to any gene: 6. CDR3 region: CASTRDRINTGELFF. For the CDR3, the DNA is TGTGCCAGCACCCGGGACAGGATCAACACCGGGGAGCTGTTTTTT.

CDR3 amino acids: CAWGPGYTEAFF. The DNA for the CDR3 is TGTGCCTGGGGACCGGGCTACACTGAAGCTTTCTTT. V gene TRBV30 combines with J gene TRBJ1-1; the D is unclear. Trimming removed 5 bases from V and 3 bases from J, with 10 bases in between. The CDR3 extends over 12 amino acids. Germline loops: CDR1 GTSNPN, CDR2 SVGIG (reference sequence).

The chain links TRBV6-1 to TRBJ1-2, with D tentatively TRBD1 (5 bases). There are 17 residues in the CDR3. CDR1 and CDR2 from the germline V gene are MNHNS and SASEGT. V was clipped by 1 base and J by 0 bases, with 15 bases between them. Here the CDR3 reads CASSEETGHPSNYGYTF. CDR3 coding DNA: TGTGCCAGCAGTGAAGAAACAGGACACCCGTCTAACTATGGCTACACCTTC.

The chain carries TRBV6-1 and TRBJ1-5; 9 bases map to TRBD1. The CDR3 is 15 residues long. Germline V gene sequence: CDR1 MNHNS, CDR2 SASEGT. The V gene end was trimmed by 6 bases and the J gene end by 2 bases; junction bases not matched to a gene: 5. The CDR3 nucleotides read TGTGCCAGCAGCAAACAGGGGGCCGGCAATCAGCCCCAGCATTTT. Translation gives CASSKQGAGNQPQHF.

As DNA, the CDR3 is TGTGCCAGCAGAACGGACAGGGGGCGTGGGGAAAAACTGTTTTTT. It translates to CASRTDRGRGEKLFF. This chain uses TRBV6-5 with TRBJ1-4, with 11 bases identical to TRBD1. V shed 6 bases and J 8 bases; nucleotides not matched to a gene: 8. The germline gives CDR1 MNHEY, CDR2 SVGAGI. This CDR3 comprises 15 residues.

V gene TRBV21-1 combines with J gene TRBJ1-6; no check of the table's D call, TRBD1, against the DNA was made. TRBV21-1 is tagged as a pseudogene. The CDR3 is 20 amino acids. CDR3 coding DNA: TGTGCCAGCAGCAAAGAAGGGGGGACAGGGGGCAGAGGATATAATTCACCCCTCCACTTT. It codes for CASSKEGGTGGRGYNSPLHF.

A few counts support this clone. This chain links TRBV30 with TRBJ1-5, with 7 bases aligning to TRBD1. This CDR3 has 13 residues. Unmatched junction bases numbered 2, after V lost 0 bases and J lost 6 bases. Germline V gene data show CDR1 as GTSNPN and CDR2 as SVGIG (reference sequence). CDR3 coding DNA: TGTGCCTGGAGTGTGACAGGGACTCAGCCCCAGCATTTT. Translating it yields CAWSVTGTQPQHF.